This passage covers 3 T cell receptor beta chains from one sample sequenced in a study of control samples from healthy donors and cancer patients (dated by TCRdb to the early 2020s). Receptor amplification or capture employed the immunoSEQ multiplex PCR assay. TCRdb took this table from immuneACCESS and kept in-frame rearrangements with V and J called. Such tables lack part of the clones; where checked against another copy, unresolved V genes explain under half of the gap, and the rest is unexplained. This sample comprises around 140,000 clones, roughly 90% of them detected only once. Jointly, the top ten make up about 1.9% of the sample. Sequenced sample: blood. The receptor source for this set is a woman aged 45-65 years in good health.

This clone was counted a few times. The V gene is TRBV9, the J gene TRBJ2-2; D uncertain. Trimming cost V 0 bases and J 7 bases, with 16 bases left between them. The CDR3 spans 16 residues. Germline CDR1 SGDLS, CDR2 YYNGEE. The DNA of the CDR3 is TGTGCCAGCAGCGTAGCCGCTCAAGGACGTGGCGGGGAGCTGTTTTTT. Translation: CASSVAAQGRGGELFF.

V gene TRBV28 combines with J gene TRBJ2-2; D is undetermined. The CDR3 is made up of 13 amino acids. The V and J ends lost 4 bases and 3 bases respectively, with 6 bases between them. From germline, CDR1 is MDHEN and CDR2 SYDVKM. CDR3 protein: CASSWLDTGELFF. The CDR3 DNA reads TGTGCCAGCAGTTGGCTGGACACCGGGGAGCTGTTTTTT.

The table lists this clone with a few counts. V and J are TRBV30 and TRBJ1-3, with D perhaps TRBD1 (6 bases). This CDR3 comprises 17 residues. Germline V gene data show CDR1 as GTSNPN and CDR2 as SVGIG (reference sequence). The V end was cut by 2 bases, the J end by 4 bases, with 21 bases between. The chain's CDR3 is CAWSFPGVGSIGNTIYF. The CDR3 coding sequence is TGTGCCTGGAGTTTCCCAGGGGTCGGATCAATAGGAAACACCATATATTTT. The variable domain in full, with the rest retrieved from reference TRBV30 and TRBJ1-3, is SQTIHQWPATLVQPVGSPLSLECTVEGTSNPNLYWYRQAAGRGLQLLFYSVGIGQISSEVPQNLSASRPQDRQFILSSKKLLLSDSGFYLCAWSFPGVGSIGNTIYFGEGSWLTVV.